The 4 T cell receptor beta chains below all came from one sample that was sequenced in a study of shared clonotypes between healthy human individuals (dated by TCRdb to 2020 to 2021). Libraries were made using the immunoSEQ multiplex PCR assay. The table comes from immuneACCESS by way of TCRdb, which keeps in-frame sequences with V and J called. Part of the clones is missing from these tables; in studies checked, under half for an unresolved V gene and the rest for unknown reasons. The sample data list over a million clones, and around 95% of these were observed just once. Of the sample, approximately 1% falls within the top ten clones. The sequenced sample consisted of naive CD4+ T cells sorted from blood. The cell subset or site label, read with the paper, signifies: CD45RA+ positively selected. Receptors originate from a man between 25 and 39 years old in good health.

This clone was seen a single time. The V and J genes are TRBV4-1 and TRBJ2-7; 11 bases match TRBD2. Germline CDR1 is MGHRA and CDR2 is YSYEKL. V lost 0 bases and J lost 7; bases outside the gene matches: 11. The length of the CDR3 is 17 residues. CDR3 region: CASSQDTLAGVGDEQYF. Here the CDR3 DNA reads TGCGCCAGCAGCCAAGACACACTAGCGGGAGTTGGGGATGAGCAGTACTTC.

CDR3 sequence reads: CAATGNWDYGYTF. The CDR3 nucleotides are TGTGCCGCTACGGGGAATTGGGACTATGGCTACACCTTC. J is TRBJ1-2 and V is TRBV28; no clear D gene. The CDR3 sequence is 13 residues long. Looked up from germline, CDR1 is MDHEN and CDR2 is SYDVKM. V was cut by 11 bases and J by 3 bases, with 16 bases left in between.

CDR3 in amino acids: CASSLEASGIRTYNEQFF. CDR3 DNA sequence: TGCGCCAGCAGCTTGGAGGCTAGCGGGATACGGACCTACAATGAGCAGTTCTTC. This rearrangement joins TRBV5-1 to TRBJ2-1; TRBD2 agrees at 9 bases. The germline V gene has CDR1 SGHRS and CDR2 YFSETQ. The CDR3 has 18 amino acids. Trimming took 0 bases from V and 2 from J; bases not matched to a gene: 9. Based on the CDR3 plus reference TRBV5-1 and TRBJ2-1, the full variable domain is KAGVTQTPRYLIKTRGQQVTLSCSPISGHRSVSWYQQTPGQGLQFLFEYFSETQRNKGNFPGRFSGRQFSNSRSEMNVSTLELGDSALYLCASSLEASGIRTYNEQFFGPGTRLTVL.

Turning to this clone: Other DNA sequences in the same sample also yield this CDR3. The chain uses TRBV5-4 and TRBJ2-7, with D unclear. Trimming left V 0 bases short and J 2 bases short, with 6 bases between. Germline V gene sequence: CDR1 SGHNT, CDR2 YYREEE (reference sequence). The CDR3 length is 13 residues. The CDR3 bases are TGTGCCAGCAGCTTGGGTCGGACCTACGAGCAGTACTTC. Translated: CASSLGRTYEQYF.